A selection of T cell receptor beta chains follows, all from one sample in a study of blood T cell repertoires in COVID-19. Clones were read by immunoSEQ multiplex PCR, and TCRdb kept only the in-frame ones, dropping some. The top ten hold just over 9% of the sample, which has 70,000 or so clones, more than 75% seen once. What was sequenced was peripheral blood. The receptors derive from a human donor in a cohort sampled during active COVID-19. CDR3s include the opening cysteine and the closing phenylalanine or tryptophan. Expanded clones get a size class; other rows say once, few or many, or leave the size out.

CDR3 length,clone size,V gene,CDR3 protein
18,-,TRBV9,CASSATPGRDVHGNTIYF
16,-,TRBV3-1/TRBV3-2,CASSQDPGQPRNEQFF
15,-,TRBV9,CASSVAGFGTDTQYF
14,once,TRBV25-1,CASSGRAPQETQYF
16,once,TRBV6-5,CASSYGGTRSYVEQYF
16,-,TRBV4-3,CASSQARSSSGNTIYF
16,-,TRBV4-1,CASSQDASGRSYEQYF
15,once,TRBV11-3,CASSLEGRSTDTQYF
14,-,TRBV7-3,CASSPRTGSTEAFF
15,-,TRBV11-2,CASSPGQGSGNTIYF
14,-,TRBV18,CASSPSGRVHEQYF
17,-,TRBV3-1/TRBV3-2,CASSQDQGEEGTDTQYF
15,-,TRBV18,CASSPEQGVNTEAFF
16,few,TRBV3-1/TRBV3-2,CASSQLGGAPGYGYTF
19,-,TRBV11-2,CASSPDRGSAGAHNSPLHF
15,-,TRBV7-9,CASSLSIFRDFGYTF
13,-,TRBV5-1,CASSLVGLSSQFF
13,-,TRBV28,CASSTGDRGGYTF
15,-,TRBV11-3,CASSTGQGVNTEAFF
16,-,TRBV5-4,CASRLGLAGVQETQYF
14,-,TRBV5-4,CASSLAQKSDTQYF
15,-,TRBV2,CASSGRQGAGQPQHF